This TCR beta chain was recorded in a study of blood T cell repertoires in COVID-19. Study-wide background: The United States, Italy and Spain were the sources of the acute and convalescent COVID-19 samples. PBMCs, B-cell-depleted T cells, or T cells were the source of the cDNA or gDNA that made up the material.

Authors' methods: How many nucleated cells were present was estimated from reference gene primer amplification. TCRdb's table, derived via immunoSEQ multiplex PCR, lists solely in-frame clones and lacks some. Clone size and V and J calls were adopted from that table, with D and trimming inferred from the DNA. The repertoire has approximately 190,000 clones, just under 85% of them found once; the top ten carry approximately 7.2%. The germline CDR1 and CDR2 sequences are GTSNPN and SVGIG (reference sequence). V was clipped by 3 bases and J by 3 bases; unmatched bases: 4. CDR3 size: 15 residues. Sequencing was performed on peripheral blood. This receptor was taken from a human donor with acute or convalescent COVID-19. The donor label of this sample is uncertain. The chain uses TRBV30 and TRBJ2-1, with TRBD2 matching over 11 bases. The CDR3 coding sequence is TGTGCCTGGAGCGTCGGGACTAGCGGCTACAATGAGCAGTTCTTC. Its protein product is CAWSVGTSGYNEQFF.